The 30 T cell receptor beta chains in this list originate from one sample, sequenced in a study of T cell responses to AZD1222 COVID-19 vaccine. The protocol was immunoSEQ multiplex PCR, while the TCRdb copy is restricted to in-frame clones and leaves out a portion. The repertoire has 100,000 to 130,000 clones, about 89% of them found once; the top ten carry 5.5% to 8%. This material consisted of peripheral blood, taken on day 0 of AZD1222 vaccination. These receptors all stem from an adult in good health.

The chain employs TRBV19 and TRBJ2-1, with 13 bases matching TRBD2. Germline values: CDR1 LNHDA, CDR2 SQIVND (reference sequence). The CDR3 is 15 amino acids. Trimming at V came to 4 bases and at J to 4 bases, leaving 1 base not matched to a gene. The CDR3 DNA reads TGTGCCAGTAGTACGGGACTAGCGGGATACAATGAGCAGTTCTTC. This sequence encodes CASSTGLAGYNEQFF.

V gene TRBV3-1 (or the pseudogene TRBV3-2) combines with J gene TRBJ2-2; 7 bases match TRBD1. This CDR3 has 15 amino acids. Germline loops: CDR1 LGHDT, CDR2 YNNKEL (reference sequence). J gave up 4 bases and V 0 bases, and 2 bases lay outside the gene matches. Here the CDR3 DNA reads TGTGCCAGCAGCCAAGATAGGGACAGCACCGGGGAGCTGTTTTTT. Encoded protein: CASSQDRDSTGELFF.

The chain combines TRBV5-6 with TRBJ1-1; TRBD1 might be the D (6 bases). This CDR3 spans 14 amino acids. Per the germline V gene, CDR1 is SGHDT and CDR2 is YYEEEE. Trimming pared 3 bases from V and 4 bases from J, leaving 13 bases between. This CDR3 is CASSSSQGITEAFF. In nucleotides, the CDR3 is TGTGCCAGCAGCTCATCACAGGGTATCACTGAAGCTTTCTTT. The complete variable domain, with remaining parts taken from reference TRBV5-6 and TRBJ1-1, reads DAGVTQSPTHLIKTRGQQVTLRCSPKSGHDTVSWYQQALGQGPQFIFQYYEEEERQRGNFPDRFSGHQFPNYSSELNVNALLLGDSALYLCASSSSQGITEAFFGQGTRLTVV.

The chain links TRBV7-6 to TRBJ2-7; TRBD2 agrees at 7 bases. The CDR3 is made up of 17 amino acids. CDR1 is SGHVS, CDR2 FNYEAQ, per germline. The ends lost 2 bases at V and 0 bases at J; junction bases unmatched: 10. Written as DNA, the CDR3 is TGTGCCAGCAGCTTATTTACCCTAGCGGAAAGCTCCTACGAGCAGTACTTC. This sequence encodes CASSLFTLAESSYEQYF.

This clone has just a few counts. DNA for the CDR3: TGTGCCAGCGCCCCAACAGCGAACACTGAAGCTTTCTTT. Protein product: CASAPTANTEAFF. This chain joins TRBV10-3 and TRBJ1-1; no reliable D call. CDR3 length: 13 residues. Trimming cost V 10 bases and J 1 base, with 13 bases left between them. Germline V gene data show CDR1 as ENHRY and CDR2 as SYGVKD.

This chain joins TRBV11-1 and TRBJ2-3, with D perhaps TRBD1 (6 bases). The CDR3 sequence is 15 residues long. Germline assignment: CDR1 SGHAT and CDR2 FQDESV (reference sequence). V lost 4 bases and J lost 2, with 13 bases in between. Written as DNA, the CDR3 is TGTGCCAGCAGCTCCCAAGGGGGATTCACAGATACGCAGTATTTT. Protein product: CASSSQGGFTDTQYF.

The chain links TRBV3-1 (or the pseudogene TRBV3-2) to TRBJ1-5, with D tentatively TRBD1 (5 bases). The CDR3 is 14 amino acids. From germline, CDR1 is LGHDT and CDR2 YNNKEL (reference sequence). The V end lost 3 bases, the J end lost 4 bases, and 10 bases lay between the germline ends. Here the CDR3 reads CASSHRQGNQPQHF. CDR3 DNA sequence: TGTGCCAGCAGCCATAGGCAGGGTAATCAGCCCCAGCATTTT.

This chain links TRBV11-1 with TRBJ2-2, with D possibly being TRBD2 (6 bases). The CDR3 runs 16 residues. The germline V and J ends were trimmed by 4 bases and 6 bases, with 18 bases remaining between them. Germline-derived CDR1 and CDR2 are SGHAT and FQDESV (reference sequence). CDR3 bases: TGTGCCAGCAGCTCGCTCGGGGAGGAGGATGCCGGGGAGCTGTTTTTT. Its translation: CASSSLGEEDAGELFF.

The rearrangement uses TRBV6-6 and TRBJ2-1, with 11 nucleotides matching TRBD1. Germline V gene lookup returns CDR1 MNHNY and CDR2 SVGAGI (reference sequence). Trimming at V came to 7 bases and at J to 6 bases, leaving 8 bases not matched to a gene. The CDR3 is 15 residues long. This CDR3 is CASTSGTGGRNEQFF. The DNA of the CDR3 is TGTGCCAGCACCAGCGGGACAGGGGGGCGCAATGAGCAGTTCTTC.

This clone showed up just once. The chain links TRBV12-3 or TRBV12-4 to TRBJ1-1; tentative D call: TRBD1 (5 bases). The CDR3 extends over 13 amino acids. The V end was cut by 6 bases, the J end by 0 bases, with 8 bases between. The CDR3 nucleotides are TGTGCCAGCAGGGACATCATGAACACTGAAGCTTTCTTT. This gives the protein CASRDIMNTEAFF.

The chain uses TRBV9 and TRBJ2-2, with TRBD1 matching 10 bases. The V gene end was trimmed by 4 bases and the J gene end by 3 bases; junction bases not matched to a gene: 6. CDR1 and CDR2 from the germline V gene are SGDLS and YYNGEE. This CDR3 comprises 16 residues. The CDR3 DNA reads TGTGCCAGCAGCAAAACGGACAGGGGGGACACCGGGGAGCTGTTTTTT. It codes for CASSKTDRGDTGELFF.

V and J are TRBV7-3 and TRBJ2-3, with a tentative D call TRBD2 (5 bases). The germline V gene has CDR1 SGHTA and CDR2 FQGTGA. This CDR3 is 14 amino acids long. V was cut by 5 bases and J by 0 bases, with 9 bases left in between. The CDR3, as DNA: TGTGCCAGCAGCAAAAGCGGAAGCACAGATACGCAGTATTTT. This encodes CASSKSGSTDTQYF. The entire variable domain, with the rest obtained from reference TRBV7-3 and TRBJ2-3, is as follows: GAGVSQTPSNKVTEKGKYVELRCDPISGHTALYWYRQSLGQGPEFLIYFQGTGAADDSGLPNDRFFAVRPEGSVSTLKIQRTERGDSAVYLCASSKSGSTDTQYFGPGTRLTVL.

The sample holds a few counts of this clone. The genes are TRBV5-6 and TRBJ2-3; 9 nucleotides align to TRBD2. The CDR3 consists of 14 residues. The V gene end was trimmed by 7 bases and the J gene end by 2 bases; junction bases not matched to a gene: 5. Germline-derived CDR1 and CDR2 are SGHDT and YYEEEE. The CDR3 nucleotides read TGTGCCAGCGGTAGCGGGAGAACCACAGATACGCAGTATTTT. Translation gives CASGSGRTTDTQYF.

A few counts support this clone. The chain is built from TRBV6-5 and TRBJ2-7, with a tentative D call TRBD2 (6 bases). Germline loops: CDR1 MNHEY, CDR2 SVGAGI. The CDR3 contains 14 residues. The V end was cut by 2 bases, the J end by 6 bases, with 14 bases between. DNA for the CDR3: TGTGCCAGCAGTTACGGGGGGACTGTCTCCGAGCAGTACTTC. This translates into CASSYGGTVSEQYF.

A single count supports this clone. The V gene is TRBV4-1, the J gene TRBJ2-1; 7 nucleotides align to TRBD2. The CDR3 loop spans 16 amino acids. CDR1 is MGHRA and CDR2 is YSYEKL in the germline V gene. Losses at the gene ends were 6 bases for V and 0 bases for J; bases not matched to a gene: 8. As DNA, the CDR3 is TGCGCCAGCAGGGGGCTTGGCGGGAGCTCCTACAATGAGCAGTTCTTC. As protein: CASRGLGGSSYNEQFF.

The CDR3 coding sequence is TGTGCCAGCAGTGACGGGGGCTACAATGAGCAGTTCTTC. Translation gives CASSDGGYNEQFF. This chain joins TRBV6-4 and TRBJ2-1; possibly TRBD1 or TRBD2 for D (5 bases each). The CDR3 contains 13 residues. The germline V and J ends were trimmed by 2 bases and 3 bases, with 5 bases remaining between them. Germline CDR1 reads MRHNA; CDR2 reads SNTAGT.

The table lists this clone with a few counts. The CDR3: CASSLSQGTRYEQYF. In DNA, the CDR3 is TGTGCCAGCAGCTTAAGTCAGGGAACGCGTTACGAGCAGTACTTC. The chain carries TRBV11-2 and TRBJ2-7; possible D gene TRBD1, 5 bases. The CDR3 spans 15 residues. CDR1 and CDR2 (germline): SGHAT, FQNNGV. Between the trimmed V and J ends, which lost 2 bases and 4 bases, there was a span of 15 bases.

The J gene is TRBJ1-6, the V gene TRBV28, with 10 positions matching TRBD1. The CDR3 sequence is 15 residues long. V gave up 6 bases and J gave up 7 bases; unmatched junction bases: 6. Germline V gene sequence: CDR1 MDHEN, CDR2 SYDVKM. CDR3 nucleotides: TGTGCCAGCAGCCTAAGGGACAGGGGAAATTCACCCCTCCACTTT. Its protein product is CASSLRDRGNSPLHF.

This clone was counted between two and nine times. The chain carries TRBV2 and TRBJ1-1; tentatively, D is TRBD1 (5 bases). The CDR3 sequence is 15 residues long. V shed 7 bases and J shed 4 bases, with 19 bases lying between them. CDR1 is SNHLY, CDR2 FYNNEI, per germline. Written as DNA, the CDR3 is TGTGCCAGCAAGATCACAGGCGCCCAGGGCACTGAAGCTTTCTTT. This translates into CASKITGAQGTEAFF.

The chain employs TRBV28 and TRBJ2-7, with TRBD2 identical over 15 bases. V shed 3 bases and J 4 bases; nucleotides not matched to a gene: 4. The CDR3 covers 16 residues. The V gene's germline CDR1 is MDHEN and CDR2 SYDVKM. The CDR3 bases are TGTGCCAGCAGTTTCTCTGGGACTAGCGGGAGGTACGAGCAGTACTTC. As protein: CASSFSGTSGRYEQYF.

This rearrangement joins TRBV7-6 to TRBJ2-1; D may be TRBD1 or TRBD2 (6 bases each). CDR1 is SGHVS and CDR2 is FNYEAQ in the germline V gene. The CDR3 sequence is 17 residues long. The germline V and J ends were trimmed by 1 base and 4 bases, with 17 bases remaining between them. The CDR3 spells CASSLGALRGTYNEQFF. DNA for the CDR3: TGTGCCAGCAGCTTAGGGGCCCTCCGGGGGACATACAATGAGCAGTTCTTC.

The CDR3 here is CASSANSGRTSNEQFF. The CDR3 nucleotides read TGTGCCAGCAGCGCGAATAGCGGGAGGACCTCCAATGAGCAGTTCTTC. The chain links TRBV9 to TRBJ2-1; 10 bases are shared with TRBD2. CDR1 SGDLS and CDR2 YYNGEE come from the germline V gene. The CDR3 loop spans 16 amino acids. The V segment lost 3 bases and the J segment 6 bases; nucleotides outside the gene matches: 9. Full variable domain (outside the CDR3, taken from reference TRBV9 and TRBJ2-1): DSGVTQTPKHLITATGQRVTLRCSPRSGDLSVYWYQQSLDQGLQFLIQYYNGEERAKGNILERFSAQQFPDLHSELNLSSLELGDSALYFCASSANSGRTSNEQFFGPGTRLTVL.

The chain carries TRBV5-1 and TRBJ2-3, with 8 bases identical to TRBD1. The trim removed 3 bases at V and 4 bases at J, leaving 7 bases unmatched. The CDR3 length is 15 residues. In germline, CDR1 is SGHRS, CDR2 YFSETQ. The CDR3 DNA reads TGCGCCAGCAGCTCCGGACAGGGCAATTCAGATACGCAGTATTTT. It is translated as CASSSGQGNSDTQYF.

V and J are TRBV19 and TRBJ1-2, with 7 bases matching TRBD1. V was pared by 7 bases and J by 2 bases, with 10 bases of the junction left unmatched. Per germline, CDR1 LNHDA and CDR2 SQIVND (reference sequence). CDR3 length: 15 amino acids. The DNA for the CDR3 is TGTGCCAGTACCCAAACTCGGACAGGAAACTATGGCTACACCTTC. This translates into CASTQTRTGNYGYTF.

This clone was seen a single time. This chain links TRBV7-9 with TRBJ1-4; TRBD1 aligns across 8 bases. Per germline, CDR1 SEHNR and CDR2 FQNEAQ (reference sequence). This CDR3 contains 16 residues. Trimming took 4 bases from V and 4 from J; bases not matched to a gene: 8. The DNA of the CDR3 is TGTGCCAGCAGCTCGGGACAGGAAATATTTAATGAAAAACTGTTTTTT. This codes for CASSSGQEIFNEKLFF.

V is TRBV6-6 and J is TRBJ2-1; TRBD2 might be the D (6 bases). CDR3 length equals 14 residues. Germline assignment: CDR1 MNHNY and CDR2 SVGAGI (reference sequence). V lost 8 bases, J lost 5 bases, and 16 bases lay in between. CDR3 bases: TGTGCCAGCGGCCGGGAGCGACTCAACAATGAGCAGTTCTTC. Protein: CASGRERLNNEQFF.

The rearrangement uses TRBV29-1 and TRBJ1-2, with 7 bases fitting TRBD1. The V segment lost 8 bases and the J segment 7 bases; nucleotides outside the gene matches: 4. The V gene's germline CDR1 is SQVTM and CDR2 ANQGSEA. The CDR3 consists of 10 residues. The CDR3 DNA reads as TGCAGCATAGGACAGGCTGGCTACACCTTC. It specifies CSIGQAGYTF.

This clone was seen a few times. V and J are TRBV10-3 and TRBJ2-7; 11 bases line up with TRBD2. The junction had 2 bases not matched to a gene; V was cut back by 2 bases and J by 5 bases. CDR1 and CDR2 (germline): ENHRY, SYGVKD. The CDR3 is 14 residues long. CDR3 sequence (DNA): TGTGCCATCAGTGAGGGTAGCGGGAGGGACGAGCAGTACTTC. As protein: CAISEGSGRDEQYF.

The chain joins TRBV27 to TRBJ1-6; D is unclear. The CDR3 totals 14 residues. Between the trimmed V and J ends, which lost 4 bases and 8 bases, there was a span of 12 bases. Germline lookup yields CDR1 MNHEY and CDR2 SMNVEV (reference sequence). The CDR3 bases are TGTGCCAGCAGTTGGAATCTGGGCGATTCACCCCTCCACTTT. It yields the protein CASSWNLGDSPLHF.

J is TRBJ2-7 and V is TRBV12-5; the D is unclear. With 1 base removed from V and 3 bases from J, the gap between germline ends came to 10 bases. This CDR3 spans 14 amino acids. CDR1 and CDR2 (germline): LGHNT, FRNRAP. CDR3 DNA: TGTGCTAGTGGTTTGGGGATAGTTGACTACGAGCAGTACTTC. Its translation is CASGLGIVDYEQYF.